The 11 T cell receptor beta chains presented below share a single source sample, sequenced in a study of glioma-infiltrating T cells after dendritic cell vaccination. Profiled with immunoSEQ multiplex PCR; TCRdb holds only in-frame clones, not every one. This sample has some 87,000 clones, with about 84% found just once. Material: blood, obtained before dendritic cell vaccination. All receptors derive from a human donor with glioblastoma.

The genes are TRBV29-1 and TRBJ2-5, with 7 bases lining up with TRBD1. CDR1 and CDR2 (germline): SQVTM, ANQGSEA. With 6 bases clipped from V and 1 base from J, the junction kept 5 bases outside the gene matches. The CDR3 is 13 residues long. CDR3 DNA sequence: TGCAGCGTCGATCGGGACAGCCAAGAGACCCAGTACTTC. Translation: CSVDRDSQETQYF.

This clone occurred once. This chain joins TRBV11-1 and TRBJ2-7; D may be TRBD1 (6 bases). The CDR3 is 18 residues long. The germline V gene has CDR1 SGHAT and CDR2 FQDESV (reference sequence). V shed 5 bases and J shed 3 bases, with 26 bases lying between them. The CDR3 DNA sequence: TGTGCCAGCAGCCGAGGGGGTAGGCGACCCGAACCCTTCTACGAGCAGTACTTC. Its protein product is CASSRGGRRPEPFYEQYF.

The V and J genes are TRBV11-2 and TRBJ2-7; 14 nucleotides line up with TRBD2. CDR1 SGHAT and CDR2 FQNNGV come from the germline V gene. J gave up 0 bases and V 5 bases, and 6 bases lay outside the gene matches. The CDR3 length is 17 residues. CDR3 region: CASSQGLAGVSSYEQYF. Here the CDR3 DNA reads TGTGCCAGCAGCCAGGGACTAGCGGGAGTCAGCTCCTACGAGCAGTACTTC.

This clone showed up just once. The chain is built from TRBV10-1 and TRBJ2-7, with D maybe TRBD2 (5 bases). This CDR3 spans 14 amino acids. The germline gives CDR1 WNHNN, CDR2 SYGVQD (reference sequence). Trimming removed 4 bases from V and 0 bases from J, with 10 bases in between. CDR3 sequence reads: CASSGGGSSYEQYF. CDR3 nucleotide sequence: TGCGCCAGCAGTGGAGGAGGCAGCTCCTACGAGCAGTACTTC.

This clone was picked up one time. The chain links TRBV18 to TRBJ1-2, with TRBD1 identical over 10 bases. J lost 8 bases, V lost 3 bases, and 6 bases had no gene match. CDR3 length equals 14 residues. Germline CDR1 and CDR2: KGHSH and LQKENI. CDR3: CASSPTGGLKGYTF. In DNA, the CDR3 is TGTGCCAGCTCACCGACAGGGGGCTTAAAGGGCTACACCTTC.

The rearrangement uses TRBV6-5 and TRBJ1-5; weak D call: TRBD1 (5 bases). The germline V gene has CDR1 MNHEY and CDR2 SVGAGI. This CDR3 region has 14 residues. Trimming stripped 6 bases from V and 5 bases from J, with 14 bases between. This CDR3 is CASRTGQGHQPQHF. CDR3 sequence (DNA): TGTGCCAGCAGAACTGGGCAGGGCCATCAGCCCCAGCATTTT.

V gene TRBV14 combines with J gene TRBJ2-2; D gene uncertain. From germline, CDR1 is SGHDN and CDR2 FVKESK. V dropped 3 bases and J dropped 6 bases, with 17 bases sitting between them. This CDR3 spans 16 amino acids. Written as DNA, the CDR3 is TGTGCCAGCAGCCAGATGGCCCCAAATGTGCCCGGGGAGCTGTTTTTT. It codes for CASSQMAPNVPGELFF.

This clone was seen once. The chain employs TRBV5-4 and TRBJ2-2, with 8 bases matching TRBD1. J lost 0 bases, V lost 5 bases, and 9 bases had no gene match. Germline loops: CDR1 SGHNT, CDR2 YYREEE (reference sequence). CDR3 length: 17 amino acids. CDR3 DNA sequence: TGTGCCAGCAGTGACAGGGGCGAGTCTGCGAACACCGGGGAGCTGTTTTTT. This sequence encodes CASSDRGESANTGELFF.

The rearrangement joins TRBV7-9 to TRBJ2-1; 12 bases align to TRBD1. The ends lost 1 base at V and 4 bases at J; junction bases unmatched: 2. Germline V lookup: CDR1 SEHNR, CDR2 FQNEAQ (reference sequence). The CDR3 is made up of 16 amino acids. The CDR3 DNA sequence: TGTGCCAGCAGCTTAGGGGACAGGGGGCCTTACAATGAGCAGTTCTTC. This gives the protein CASSLGDRGPYNEQFF.

This clone was found a few times. The chain recombines TRBV19 with TRBJ2-1; 8 nucleotides match TRBD2. Unmatched junction bases numbered 9, after V lost 4 bases and J lost 4 bases. The length of the CDR3 is 16 residues. CDR1 is LNHDA and CDR2 is SQIVND in the germline V gene (reference sequence). The CDR3 here is CASSTTGGARYNEQFF. CDR3 sequence (DNA): TGTGCCAGTAGTACCACCGGGGGGGCCCGGTACAATGAGCAGTTCTTC.

Concerning this clone itself: This sample includes further DNA sequences coding for the same CDR3. The V and J genes are TRBV19 and TRBJ1-1, with D hard to call. Germline CDR1 reads LNHDA; CDR2 reads SQIVND (reference sequence). The CDR3 loop spans 15 amino acids. V dropped 3 bases and J dropped 1 base, with 12 bases sitting between them. DNA of the CDR3: TGTGCCAGTAGTATCGGCCCAGGCCGGAACACTGAAGCTTTCTTT. As protein: CASSIGPGRNTEAFF.